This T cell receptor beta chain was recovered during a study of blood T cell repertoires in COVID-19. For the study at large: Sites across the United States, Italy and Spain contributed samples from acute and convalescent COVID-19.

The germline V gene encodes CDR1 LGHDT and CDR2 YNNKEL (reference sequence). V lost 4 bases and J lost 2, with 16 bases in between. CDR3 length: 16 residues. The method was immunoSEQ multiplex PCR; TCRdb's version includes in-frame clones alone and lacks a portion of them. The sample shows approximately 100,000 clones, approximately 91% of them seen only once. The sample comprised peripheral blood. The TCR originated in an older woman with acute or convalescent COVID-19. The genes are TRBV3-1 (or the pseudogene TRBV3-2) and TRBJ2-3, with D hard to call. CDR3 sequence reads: CASSLGDGWVTDTQYF. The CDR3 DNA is TGTGCCAGCAGCCTAGGAGACGGGTGGGTCACAGATACGCAGTATTTT.